A selection of T cell receptor beta chains follows, all from one sample in a study of molecular identifiers for immune sequencing clone quantification. TCRdb reanalysed the PCR reads using MiXCR and keeps one entry per CDR3 protein. This table holds tens of thousands of distinct CDR3 sequences, approximately 34% found once. The source material was naive CD8+ T cells from blood, with Jurkat cell RNA spiked in. These receptors were taken from a human donor in good health. Some libraries in this study had Jurkat cell RNA spiked in. Each CDR3 is given with its conserved first and last residue. The D gene is left open where the match is weak. For some rows the clone size is stated as once, few or many, or as a class when expanded; others skip it.

>TRBD2|TRBJ2-5|TRBV20-1|many
CSAGRSGSFMYQETQYF
TGCAGTGCTGGGCGTAGCGGGAGTTTTATGTACCAAGAGACCCAGTACTTC
>-|TRBJ2-7|TRBV5-1|-
CASSLPLAYEQYF
TGCGCCAGCAGCTTACCACTAGCCTACGAGCAGTACTTC
>-|TRBJ2-7|TRBV28|-
CASSPFGRGSYEQYF
TGTGCCAGCAGTCCTTTTGGACGGGGCTCCTACGAGCAGTACTTC
>-|TRBJ2-7|TRBV20-1|once
CSARVPLEEYRELYF
TGCAGTGCTAGAGTTCCCCTAGAGGAGTACCGCGAGCTGTACTTC
>-|TRBJ2-7|TRBV5-8|-
CASSLTGQAYEQYF
TGTGCCAGCAGCTTGACGGGACAAGCCTACGAGCAGTACTTC
>-|TRBJ2-2|TRBV9|-
CASSGWRGDNTGELIF
TGTGCCAGCAGCGGTTGGAGAGGGGACAACACCGGGGAGCTGATTTTT
>-|TRBJ2-5|TRBV7-2|many
CASSFDFRQPQETQYF
TGTGCCAGCAGCTTTGACTTCCGACAGCCCCAAGAGACCCAGTACTTC
>-|TRBJ2-2|TRBV7-7|-
CASSNTGPPGELFF
TGTGCCAGCAGCAATACAGGCCCCCCCGGGGAGCTGTTTTTT
>-|TRBJ1-5|TRBV28|-
CASSFAWAQHF
TGTGCCAGCAGTTTCGCCTGGGCCCAGCATTTT
>-|TRBJ2-5|TRBV28|-
CASSSGGRGSQETQYF
TGTGCCAGCAGCTCGGGGGGCAGGGGGTCTCAAGAGACCCAGTACTTC
>TRBD1|TRBJ2-2|TRBV5-6|-
CASSLALDRVRTGELFF
TGTGCCAGCAGCTTGGCGCTCGACAGGGTGAGGACCGGGGAGCTGTTTTTT
>-|TRBJ2-7|TRBV7-9|few
CASSFWQGKGYEQYF
TGTGCCAGCAGCTTTTGGCAGGGGAAGGGCTACGAGCAGTACTTC
>-|TRBJ2-2|TRBV3-1|few
CASSHATKPELFF
TGTGCCAGCAGCCATGCAACTAAACCGGAGCTGTTTTTT
>TRBD2|TRBJ2-5|TRBV12-3/TRBV12-4|-
CASRGGTSGMETQYF
TGTGCCAGCAGGGGAGGGACTAGCGGAATGGAGACCCAGTACTTC
>TRBD1|TRBJ1-4|TRBV2|few
CASSESGTGWREKLFF
TGTGCCAGCAGTGAGTCCGGGACAGGGTGGAGAGAAAAACTGTTTTTT
>-|TRBJ1-5|TRBV27|-
CASSPQASGIFQPQHF
TGTGCCAGCAGCCCCCAGGCCTCAGGGATTTTTCAGCCCCAGCATTTT
>-|TRBJ1-1|TRBV7-9|many
CASSLTATEAFF
TGTGCCAGCAGCTTAACAGCCACTGAAGCTTTCTTT
>-|TRBJ1-4|TRBV19|-
CASSIVGDGEKLFF
TGTGCCAGTAGTATAGTAGGGGATGGAGAAAAACTGTTTTTT
>-|TRBJ2-7|TRBV6-5|-
CAGSSSQGTYEQYF
TGTGCCGGCAGTTCCTCCCAGGGGACCTACGAGCAGTACTTC
>-|TRBJ2-1|TRBV24-1|-
CATSETPRVNGQSF
TGTGCCACCAGTGAAACCCCCCGGGTCAATGGGCAGTCCTTC
>-|TRBJ2-3|TRBV7-9|many
CASSLPSADTQYF
TGTGCCAGCAGCTTACCCAGCGCTGATACGCAGTATTTT
>-|TRBJ2-7|TRBV29-1|many
CSVDGGGPNYEQYF
TGCAGCGTTGATGGAGGGGGCCCCAACTACGAGCAGTACTTC
>-|TRBJ2-4|TRBV28|many
CASSSDPNIQYF
TGTGCCAGCAGTTCGGACCCAAACATTCAGTACTTC
>TRBD1|TRBJ2-7|TRBV29-1|-
CSVYRGSSYEQYF
TGCAGCGTGTACAGGGGATCCAGCTACGAGCAGTACTTC
>-|TRBJ2-1|TRBV6-5|-
CASSMGPGRSYNEQFF
TGTGCCAGCAGTATGGGTCCGGGCAGATCCTACAATGAGCAGTTCTTC
>TRBD2|TRBJ2-1|TRBV28|once
CASTSTSGSYNGQFF
TGTGCCAGCACCTCGACTAGCGGGTCCTACAATGGGCAGTTCTTC
>TRBD2|TRBJ2-7|TRBV7-9|-
CASTPGGVAGDQYPYEQYF
TGTGCCAGCACCCCGGGGGGAGTAGCGGGAGATCAGTACCCTTACGAGCAGTACTTC
>TRBD2|TRBJ2-5|TRBV28|few
CASTPSGGQETQYF
TGTGCCAGCACCCCGTCGGGGGGTCAAGAGACCCAGTACTTC
>-|TRBJ1-5|TRBV7-9|-
CASSLGGPNQPQHF
TGTGCCAGCAGCTTAGGGGGCCCGAATCAGCCCCAGCATTTT
>-|TRBJ2-6|TRBV7-8|few
CASSLAGGAGANVLTF
TGTGCCAGCAGCTTAGCCGGAGGGGCTGGGGCCAACGTCCTGACTTTC
>-|TRBJ1-1|TRBV6-5|many
CASSYSIPWEGGSDTEAFF
TGTGCCAGCAGTTACTCGATACCCTGGGAGGGAGGTTCGGACACTGAAGCTTTCTTT
>-|TRBJ1-1|TRBV5-3|-
CASQQGTEAFF
TGTGCCAGCCAACAGGGCACTGAAGCTTTCTTT
>-|TRBJ2-7|TRBV27|-
CASSLARASYEQYF
TGTGCCAGCAGTTTAGCCCGGGCTTCCTACGAGCAGTACTTC
>TRBD2|TRBJ2-5|TRBV28|-
CASSQLARRKETQYF
TGTGCCAGCAGTCAACTAGCGAGACGGAAAGAGACCCAGTACTTC
>-|TRBJ1-5|TRBV6-5|many
CASSYSFDQPQHF
TGTGCCAGCAGTTACAGTTTTGATCAGCCCCAGCATTTT
>-|TRBJ1-1|TRBV29-1|few
CSVEGVGAEAFF
TGCAGCGTTGAGGGGGTTGGCGCTGAAGCTTTCTTT
>TRBD2|TRBJ2-7|TRBV23-1|few
CASSQAGPIAGRGSYEQYF
TGCGCCAGCAGTCAAGCCGGACCTATAGCGGGAAGGGGGTCCTACGAGCAGTACTTC
>-|TRBJ2-7|TRBV5-5|-
CASSWTGDEQYF
TGTGCCAGCAGCTGGACGGGGGACGAGCAGTACTTC
>-|TRBJ2-7|TRBV14|many
CASSQAPSYEQYF
TGTGCCAGCAGCCAAGCCCCGTCCTACGAGCAGTACTTC
>-|TRBJ2-1|TRBV12-3/TRBV12-4|-
CASNQGRNEQFF
TGTGCCAGCAACCAGGGTCGCAATGAGCAGTTCTTC
>-|TRBJ1-5|TRBV24-1|-
CATSSGEISNQPQHF
TGTGCCACCTCAAGTGGAGAGATTAGCAATCAGCCCCAGCATTTT
>-|TRBJ1-5|TRBV2|-
CASSEGKYSNQPQHF
TGTGCCAGCAGTGAAGGGAAGTATAGCAATCAGCCCCAGCATTTT
>-|TRBJ2-7|TRBV5-6|many
CASSPGVLYEQYF
TGTGCCAGCAGCCCGGGGGTCCTCTACGAGCAGTACTTC
>-|TRBJ2-1|TRBV25-1|-
CASSVYNEQFF
TGTGCCAGCAGTGTCTACAATGAGCAGTTCTTC
>-|TRBJ2-6|TRBV27|-
CATSSPLSGANVLTF
TGTGCGACATCCTCCCCTCTCTCTGGGGCCAACGTCCTGACTTTC
>-|TRBJ1-1|TRBV12-3/TRBV12-4|-
CASRGGLINTEAIF
TGTGCCAGCAGGGGAGGACTCATAAACACTGAAGCTATCTTT